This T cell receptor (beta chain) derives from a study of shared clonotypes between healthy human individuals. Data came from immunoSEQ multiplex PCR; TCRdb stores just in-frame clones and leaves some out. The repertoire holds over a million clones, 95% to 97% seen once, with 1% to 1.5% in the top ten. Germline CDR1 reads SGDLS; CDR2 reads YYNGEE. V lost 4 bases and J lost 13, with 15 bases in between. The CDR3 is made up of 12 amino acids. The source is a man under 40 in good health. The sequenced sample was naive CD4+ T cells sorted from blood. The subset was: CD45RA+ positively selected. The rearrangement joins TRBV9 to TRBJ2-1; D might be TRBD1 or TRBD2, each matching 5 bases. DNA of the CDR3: TGTGCCAGCAGCCCAACCTCGGGACGTCAGTTCTTC. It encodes CASSPTSGRQFF.